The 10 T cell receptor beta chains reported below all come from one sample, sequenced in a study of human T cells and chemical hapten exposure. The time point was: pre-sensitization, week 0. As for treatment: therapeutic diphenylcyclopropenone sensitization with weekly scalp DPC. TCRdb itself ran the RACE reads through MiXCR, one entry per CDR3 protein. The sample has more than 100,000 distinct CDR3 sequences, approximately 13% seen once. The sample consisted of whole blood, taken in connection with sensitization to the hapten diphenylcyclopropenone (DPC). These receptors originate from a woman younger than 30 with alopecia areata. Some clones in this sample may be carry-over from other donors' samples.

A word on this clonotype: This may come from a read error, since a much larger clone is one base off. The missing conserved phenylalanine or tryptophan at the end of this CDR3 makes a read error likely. This CDR3 reads CASSLIPIGRQRDTQYI. CDR3 coding DNA: TGTGCCAGCAGCTTAATCCCCATCGGCAGGCAGAGGGATACGCAGTATATT. The rearrangement links TRBV7-8 to TRBJ2-3; D is uncertain. The V end was cut by 2 bases, the J end by 6 bases, with 21 bases between. The CDR3 has 17 amino acids. The germline V gene has CDR1 SGHVS and CDR2 FQNEAQ.

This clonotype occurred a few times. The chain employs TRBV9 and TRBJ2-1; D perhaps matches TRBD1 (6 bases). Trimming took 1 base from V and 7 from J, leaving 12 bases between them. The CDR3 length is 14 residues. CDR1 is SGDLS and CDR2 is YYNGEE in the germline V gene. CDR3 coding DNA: TGTGCCAGCAGCGTATTCGACAGGAGGAATGAGCAGTTCTTC. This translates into CASSVFDRRNEQFF.

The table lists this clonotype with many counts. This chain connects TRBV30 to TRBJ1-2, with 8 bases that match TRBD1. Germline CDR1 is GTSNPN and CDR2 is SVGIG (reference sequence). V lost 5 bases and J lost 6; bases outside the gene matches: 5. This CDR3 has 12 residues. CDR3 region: CAWAGQDDGYTF. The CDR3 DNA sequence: TGTGCCTGGGCGGGACAGGACGATGGCTACACCTTC.

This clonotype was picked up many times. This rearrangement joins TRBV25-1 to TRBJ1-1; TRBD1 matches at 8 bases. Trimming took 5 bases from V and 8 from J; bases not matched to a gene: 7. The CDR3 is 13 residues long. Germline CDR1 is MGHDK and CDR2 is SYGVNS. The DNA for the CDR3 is TGTGCCAGCAGTTCCCCGACAGGGGAAGAAGCTTTCTTT. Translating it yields CASSSPTGEEAFF. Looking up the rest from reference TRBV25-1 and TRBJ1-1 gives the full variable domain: EADIYQTPRYLVIGTGKKITLECSQTMGHDKMYWYQQDPGMELHLIHYSYGVNSTEKGDLSSESTVSRIRTEHFPLTLESARPSHTSQYLCASSSPTGEEAFFGQGTRLTVV.

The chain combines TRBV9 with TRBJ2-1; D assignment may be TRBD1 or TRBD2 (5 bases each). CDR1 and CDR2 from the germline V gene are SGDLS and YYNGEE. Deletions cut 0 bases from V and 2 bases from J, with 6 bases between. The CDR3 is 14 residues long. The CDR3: CASSVGGTYNEQFF. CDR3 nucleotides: TGTGCCAGCAGCGTAGGGGGGACCTACAATGAGCAGTTCTTC.

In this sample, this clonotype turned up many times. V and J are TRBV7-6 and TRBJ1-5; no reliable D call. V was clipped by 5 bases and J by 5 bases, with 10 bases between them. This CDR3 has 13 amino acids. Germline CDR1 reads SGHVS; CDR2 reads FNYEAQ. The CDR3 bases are TGTGCCAGCAGCGCGGGGAGGGATCAGCCCCAGCATTTT. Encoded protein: CASSAGRDQPQHF.

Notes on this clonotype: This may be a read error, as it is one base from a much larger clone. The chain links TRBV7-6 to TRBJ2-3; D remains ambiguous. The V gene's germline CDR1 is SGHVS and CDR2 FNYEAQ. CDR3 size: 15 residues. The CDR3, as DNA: TGTGTCAGCAGCCTCTCCCTCCGTTTCACAGATACGCAGTATTTT. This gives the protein CVSSLSLRFTDTQYF.

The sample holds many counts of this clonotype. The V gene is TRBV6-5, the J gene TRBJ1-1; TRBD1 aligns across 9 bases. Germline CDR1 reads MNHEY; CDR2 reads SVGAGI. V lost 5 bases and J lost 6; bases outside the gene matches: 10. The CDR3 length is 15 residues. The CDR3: CASSHTTGGGSEAFF. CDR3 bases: TGTGCCAGCAGTCATACGACAGGGGGTGGCTCTGAAGCTTTCTTT.

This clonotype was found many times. This CDR3 is CASTPLGRAPNQPQHF. CDR3 nucleotide sequence: TGTGCCAGCACCCCTCTCGGCAGGGCCCCCAATCAGCCCCAGCATTTT. The V and J genes are TRBV12-3 or TRBV12-4 and TRBJ1-5; weak D call: TRBD1 (5 bases). The CDR3 spans 16 residues. V was cut by 7 bases and J by 3 bases, with 19 bases left in between.

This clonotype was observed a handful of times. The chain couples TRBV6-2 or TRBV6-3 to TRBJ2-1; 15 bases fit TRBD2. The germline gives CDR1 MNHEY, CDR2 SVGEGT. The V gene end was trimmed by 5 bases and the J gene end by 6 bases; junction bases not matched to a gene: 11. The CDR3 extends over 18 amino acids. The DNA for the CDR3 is TGTGCCAGCAGTGAATTAAGGACTAGCGGGGGGGCCCCCAATGAGCAGTTCTTC. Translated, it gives CASSELRTSGGAPNEQFF.